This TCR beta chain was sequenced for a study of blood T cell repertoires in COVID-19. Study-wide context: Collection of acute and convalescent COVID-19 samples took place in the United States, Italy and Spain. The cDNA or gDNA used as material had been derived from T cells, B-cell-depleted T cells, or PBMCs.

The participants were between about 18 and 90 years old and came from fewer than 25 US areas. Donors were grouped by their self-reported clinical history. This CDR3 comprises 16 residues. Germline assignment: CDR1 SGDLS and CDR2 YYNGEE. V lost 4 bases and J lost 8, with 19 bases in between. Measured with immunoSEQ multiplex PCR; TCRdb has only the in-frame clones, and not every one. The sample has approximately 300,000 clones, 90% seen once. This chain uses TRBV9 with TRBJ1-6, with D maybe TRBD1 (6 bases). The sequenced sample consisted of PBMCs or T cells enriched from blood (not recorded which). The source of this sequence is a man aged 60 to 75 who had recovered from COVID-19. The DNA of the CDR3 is TGTGCCAGCAGCCAAGTAGATGGGGGCGGACATTCACCCCTCCACTTT. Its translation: CASSQVDGGGHSPLHF.